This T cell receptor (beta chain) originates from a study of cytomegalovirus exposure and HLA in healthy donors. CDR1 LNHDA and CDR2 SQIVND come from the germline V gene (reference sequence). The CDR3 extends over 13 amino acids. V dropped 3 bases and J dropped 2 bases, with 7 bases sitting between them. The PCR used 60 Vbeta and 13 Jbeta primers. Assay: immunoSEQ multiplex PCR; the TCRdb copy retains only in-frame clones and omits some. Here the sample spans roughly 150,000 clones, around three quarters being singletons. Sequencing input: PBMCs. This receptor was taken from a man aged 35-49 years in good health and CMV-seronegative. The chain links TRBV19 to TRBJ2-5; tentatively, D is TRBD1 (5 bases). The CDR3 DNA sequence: TGTGCCAGTAGTATCAGACAGCAAGAGACCCAGTACTTC. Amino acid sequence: CASSIRQQETQYF.